This T cell receptor (beta chain) appears in the sequencing data of a study of T-cell reconstitution after alpha-beta-depleted transplantation in children. CDR1 MNHEY and CDR2 SMNVEV come from the germline V gene (reference sequence). This CDR3 has 17 amino acids. The V segment lost 6 bases and the J segment 1 base; nucleotides outside the gene matches: 11. Unique molecular identifiers were built into the TCRbeta library. In TCRdb, the PCR reads were re-called with MiXCR into one record per CDR3 protein. The sample has 500,000 to 600,000 distinct CDR3 sequences; more than 20% are singletons. The chain employs TRBV27 and TRBJ1-4; 7 nucleotides agree with TRBD1. The origin of this receptor is a boy in the first two years of life with Wiskott-Aldrich syndrome, due to receive a stem cell transplant. The material sequenced was PBMCs, taken before TCRalphabeta/CD19-depleted stem cell transplant. This CDR3 is CASSHRAGGETNEKLFF. Here the CDR3 DNA reads TGTGCCAGCAGCCACAGAGCAGGGGGGGAAACTAATGAAAAACTGTTTTTT.